These 14 T cell receptor beta chains came from one sample sequenced in a study of T cells in Graves' hyperthyroidism and ophthalmopathy. The CDR3 regions of TCR beta were amplified from RNA transcripts. TCR CDR3 regions were first amplified by RT-PCR with HTBI primers. TCRdb recomputed calls from the multiplex PCR reads with MiXCR, one row per CDR3 protein. The sample lists over 550,000 distinct CDR3 sequences; approximately 15% were seen once. The sample taken for sequencing was blood. All receptors derive from a woman aged 18-30 years with Graves' hyperthyroidism.

This clonotype has ten or more counts. The V and J genes are TRBV7-9 and TRBJ2-5; D gene unclear. The length of the CDR3 is 14 residues. V lost 5 bases to trimming and J lost 7 bases, with 17 bases between them. Germline CDR1 is SEHNR and CDR2 is FQNEAQ (reference sequence). The CDR3 DNA follows: TGTGCCAGCAGCGACGGCTCGACGAGTGTGACCCAGTACTTC. Translating gives CASSDGSTSVTQYF. Filled out from reference TRBV7-9 and TRBJ2-5, the complete variable domain reads DTGVSQNPRHKITKRGQNVTFRCDPISEHNRLYWYRQTLGQGPEFLTYFQNEAQLEKSRLLSDRFSAERPKGSFSTLEIQRTEQGDSAMYLCASSDGSTSVTQYFGPGTRLLVL.

This clonotype was recorded a few times. DNA for the CDR3: TGTGCCAGCAGTGAGAGACAGGCCTCCTACAATGAGCAGTTCTTC. Translating gives CASSERQASYNEQFF. The rearrangement joins TRBV6-1 to TRBJ2-1, with D possibly being TRBD1 (6 bases). This CDR3 spans 15 amino acids. The ends were cut back, 3 bases at V and 0 bases at J, with 9 bases in the middle. The germline CDR1 and CDR2 sequences are MNHNS and SASEGT.

This clonotype was seen repeatedly, ten times or more. The chain carries TRBV11-3 and TRBJ1-2, with a possible D match to TRBD1 (5 bases). The CDR3 is 15 residues long. From germline, CDR1 is SGHNT and CDR2 YENEEA. Between the trimmed V and J ends, which lost 5 bases and 5 bases, there was a span of 18 bases. The CDR3 sequence is CASSQGDRVRYGYTF. The CDR3, as DNA: TGTGCCAGCAGCCAGGGCGACCGGGTTCGGTATGGCTACACCTTC.

This clonotype appeared many times. The chain combines TRBV20-1 with TRBJ2-5; perhaps D is TRBD1 or TRBD2 (5 bases each). CDR1 and CDR2 from the germline V gene are DFQATT and SNEGSKA (reference sequence). The CDR3 spans 12 residues. Trimming took 3 bases from V and 2 from J, leaving 7 bases between them. The chain's CDR3 is CSASGAQETQYF. For the CDR3, the DNA is TGCAGTGCTAGCGGGGCGCAAGAGACCCAGTACTTC.

In its sample, this clonotype was seen a few times. The V call is TRBV12-3 or TRBV12-4, the J call TRBJ1-3; D not resolved. The V end lost 6 bases, the J end lost 0 bases, and 9 bases lay between the germline ends. CDR3 length: 14 amino acids. Written as DNA, the CDR3 is TGTGCCAGCAGCCTTCCCCCCTCTGGAAACACCATATATTTT. Translation: CASSLPPSGNTIYF.

The chain uses TRBV6-5 and TRBJ2-2; D might be TRBD1 (5 bases). The V gene lost 4 bases and the J gene lost 0 bases, with 21 bases spanning the gap. The CDR3 has 19 residues. Germline CDR1 MNHEY, CDR2 SVGAGI. CDR3 nucleotides: TGTGCCAGCAGTTCTCCCACCTTTTGGGCAGGGACGAACACCGGGGAGCTGTTTTTT. Translated: CASSSPTFWAGTNTGELFF.

The chain links TRBV20-1 to TRBJ2-1, with 10 bases lining up with TRBD2. Trimming cost V 3 bases and J 8 bases; bases outside gene matches: 10. CDR3 size: 15 residues. CDR1 is DFQATT, CDR2 SNEGSKA, per germline (reference sequence). CDR3 protein: CSARPSSGSGDEQFF. The CDR3 DNA reads TGCAGTGCTAGGCCCTCTAGCGGGAGCGGGGATGAGCAGTTCTTC.

This clonotype showed up just a few times. The rearrangement links TRBV12-3 or TRBV12-4 to TRBJ2-7; D may be TRBD1 or TRBD2 (5 bases each). V was trimmed by 6 bases and J by 5 bases, leaving 14 bases between them. The CDR3 is made up of 13 amino acids. The CDR3 DNA reads TGTGCCAGCAGCCTCGGGGCCCCCAACGAGCAGTACTTC. It is translated as CASSLGAPNEQYF.

This clonotype was observed many times. V usage is TRBV3-1 and J usage is TRBJ1-4, with 9 bases aligning to TRBD1. V lost 5 bases and J lost 5; bases outside the gene matches: 9. Looked up from germline, CDR1 is LGHDT and CDR2 is YNNKEL (reference sequence). The CDR3 covers 16 residues. Here the CDR3 reads CASSSSGQGLNEKLFF. As DNA, the CDR3 is TGTGCCAGCAGCTCGTCGGGACAGGGATTAAATGAAAAACTGTTTTTT.

This clonotype has ten or more counts. The chain joins TRBV28 to TRBJ2-7; D not certain. This CDR3 contains 13 residues. Trimming removed 11 bases at V and 5 bases at J, with 19 bases between. Germline loops: CDR1 MDHEN, CDR2 SYDVKM. The CDR3 spells CAWSGPYRDEQYF. CDR3 in DNA: TGTGCCTGGTCCGGGCCCTACCGGGACGAGCAGTACTTC.

This clonotype was detected a few times. The rearrangement links TRBV15 to TRBJ2-5, with a possible D match to TRBD1 (6 bases). This CDR3 has 14 amino acids. With 6 bases removed from V and 4 bases from J, the gap between germline ends came to 15 bases. Germline CDR1 LNHNV, CDR2 YYDKDF (reference sequence). The CDR3 nucleotides read TGTGCCACCAGGTTTCGCAGGGGCGGAGAGACCCAGTACTTC. It is translated as CATRFRRGGETQYF.

This chain joins TRBV13 and TRBJ2-3; TRBD2 aligns across 8 bases. Germline V CDR1 and CDR2: PRHDT, FYEKMQ (reference sequence). V lost 1 base to trimming and J lost 4 bases; unmatched junction nucleotides: 10. The CDR3 contains 17 residues. The CDR3 nucleotides are TGTGCCAGCAGCTTAGACCCCCCGGGGGGGCCAGCAGATACGCAGTATTTT. Its translation: CASSLDPPGGPADTQYF. Drawing the rest from reference TRBV13 and TRBJ2-3, the complete variable domain is AAGVIQSPRHLIKEKRETATLKCYPIPRHDTVYWYQQGPGQDPQFLISFYEKMQSDKGSIPDRFSAQQFSDYHSELNMSSLELGDSALYFCASSLDPPGGPADTQYFGPGTRLTVL.

This clonotype was observed a few times. The gene calls are TRBV5-1 and TRBJ2-4, with D maybe TRBD1 (5 bases). The length of the CDR3 is 15 residues. From germline, CDR1 is SGHRS and CDR2 YFSETQ. Trimming left V 4 bases short and J 6 bases short, with 17 bases between. The CDR3 bases are TGCGCCAGCAGCAAGACAGCCTCTCGCAGAAACATTCAGTACTTC. It translates to CASSKTASRRNIQYF.

The J gene is TRBJ1-1, the V gene TRBV11-3, with TRBD1 matching 7 bases. J gave up 6 bases and V 6 bases, and 10 bases lay outside the gene matches. Looked up from germline, CDR1 is SGHNT and CDR2 is YENEEA. The CDR3 extends over 14 amino acids. The CDR3 loop is CASSPQGVGSEAFF. The CDR3 bases are TGTGCCAGCAGTCCCCAGGGGGTCGGTTCTGAAGCTTTCTTT.